Listed below are T cell receptor beta chains from one sample, sequenced in a study of blood T cell repertoires in COVID-19. Some clones are missing from TCRdb's copy, which holds only in-frame ones; the method was immunoSEQ multiplex PCR. Of 90,000 or so clones in the sample, 89% were seen once. Input material: peripheral blood. Every receptor here comes from a woman between 70 and 85 years old with acute or convalescent COVID-19. The CDR3 runs from the conserved cysteine through the conserved F or W. The order of the fields is D gene, CDR3 length, V gene, J gene, CDR3 protein, CDR3 DNA. A D gene is named only where the DNA matches it firmly.

D gene: TRBD2; CDR3 length: 15; V gene: TRBV27; J gene: TRBJ2-2; CDR3 protein: CASNPFSGVPGELFF; CDR3 DNA: TGTGCCAGCAATCCCTTCAGCGGGGTCCCCGGGGAGCTGTTTTTT
D gene: NA; CDR3 length: 12; V gene: TRBV7-9; J gene: TRBJ2-5; CDR3 protein: CASESGSETQYF; CDR3 DNA: TGTGCCAGCGAGTCAGGGTCGGAGACCCAGTACTTC
D gene: TRBD1; CDR3 length: 13; V gene: TRBV10-1; J gene: TRBJ1-1; CDR3 protein: CASSGQGNTEAFF; CDR3 DNA: TGCGCCAGCAGTGGACAGGGGAATACTGAAGCTTTCTTT
D gene: NA; CDR3 length: 13; V gene: TRBV5-1; J gene: TRBJ1-1; CDR3 protein: CASSFLGHTEAFF; CDR3 DNA: TGCGCCAGCAGCTTCCTAGGTCACACTGAAGCTTTCTTT
D gene: NA; CDR3 length: 16; V gene: TRBV14; J gene: TRBJ2-1; CDR3 protein: CASSHPDPGPRRGQFF; CDR3 DNA: TGTGCCAGCAGCCACCCCGACCCGGGTCCCCGCCGGGGGCAGTTCTTC
D gene: NA; CDR3 length: 13; V gene: TRBV5-6; J gene: TRBJ2-3; CDR3 protein: CASSFGGPDTQYF; CDR3 DNA: TGTGCCAGCAGCTTTGGCGGCCCAGATACGCAGTATTTT
D gene: NA; CDR3 length: 14; V gene: TRBV6-1; J gene: TRBJ2-3; CDR3 protein: CASSDMAVLDTQYF; CDR3 DNA: TGTGCCAGCAGTGATATGGCGGTTTTGGATACGCAGTATTTT
D gene: TRBD1; CDR3 length: 16; V gene: TRBV9; J gene: TRBJ1-2; CDR3 protein: CASSVAGGTGAHGYTF; CDR3 DNA: TGTGCCAGCAGCGTAGCTGGAGGGACAGGGGCTCATGGCTACACCTTC
D gene: NA; CDR3 length: 17; V gene: TRBV18; J gene: TRBJ1-1; CDR3 protein: CASSEVGAGLTRTEAFF; CDR3 DNA: TGTGCCAGCTCAGAAGTGGGGGCAGGCCTAACCCGTACTGAAGCTTTCTTT
D gene: NA; CDR3 length: 15; V gene: TRBV7-9; J gene: TRBJ1-2; CDR3 protein: CASSLGDRELEGYTF; CDR3 DNA: TGTGCCAGCAGCTTAGGAGATAGGGAGCTGGAGGGCTACACCTTC
D gene: TRBD2; CDR3 length: 15; V gene: TRBV3-1/TRBV3-2; J gene: TRBJ2-1; CDR3 protein: CASSQLTSGYNEQFF; CDR3 DNA: TGTGCCAGCAGCCAATTAACTAGCGGATACAATGAGCAGTTCTTC
D gene: TRBD1; CDR3 length: 15; V gene: TRBV5-1; J gene: TRBJ1-1; CDR3 protein: CASSSTGGQNTEAFF; CDR3 DNA: TGCGCCAGCAGCAGCACAGGGGGCCAGAACACTGAAGCTTTCTTT
D gene: TRBD2; CDR3 length: 15; V gene: TRBV14; J gene: TRBJ2-7; CDR3 protein: CASSPLAGDSYEQYF; CDR3 DNA: TGTGCCAGCAGCCCGCTAGCGGGAGATTCCTACGAGCAGTACTTC
D gene: NA; CDR3 length: 16; V gene: TRBV18; J gene: TRBJ1-2; CDR3 protein: CASSPGSPDDYYGYTF; CDR3 DNA: TGTGCCAGCTCACCAGGTTCCCCAGATGACTACTATGGCTACACCTTC
D gene: NA; CDR3 length: 13; V gene: TRBV10-3; J gene: TRBJ1-1; CDR3 protein: CAISEGARTEAFF; CDR3 DNA: TGTGCCATCAGTGAGGGGGCGCGTACTGAAGCTTTCTTT
D gene: TRBD2; CDR3 length: 16; V gene: TRBV11-3; J gene: TRBJ2-1; CDR3 protein: CASSFAGGRANNEQFF; CDR3 DNA: TGTGCCAGCAGCTTTGCAGGCGGGAGGGCCAACAATGAGCAGTTCTTC
D gene: TRBD2; CDR3 length: 16; V gene: TRBV19; J gene: TRBJ2-6; CDR3 protein: CASTSGLVSGANVLTF; CDR3 DNA: TGTGCCAGTACCTCGGGACTAGTTTCCGGGGCCAACGTCCTGACTTTC
D gene: TRBD1; CDR3 length: 15; V gene: TRBV19; J gene: TRBJ1-3; CDR3 protein: CASITGAAGGNTIYF; CDR3 DNA: TGTGCCAGTATCACAGGGGCCGCGGGTGGAAACACCATATATTTT
D gene: TRBD2; CDR3 length: 15; V gene: TRBV3-1/TRBV3-2; J gene: TRBJ2-5; CDR3 protein: CASSPTSGRGETQYF; CDR3 DNA: TGTGCCAGCAGTCCGACTAGCGGGAGGGGAGAGACCCAGTACTTC
D gene: NA; CDR3 length: 14; V gene: TRBV18; J gene: TRBJ1-3; CDR3 protein: CASSTPSSGNTIYF; CDR3 DNA: TGTGCCAGCTCGACACCAAGCTCTGGAAACACCATATATTTT
D gene: NA; CDR3 length: 16; V gene: TRBV18; J gene: TRBJ2-7; CDR3 protein: CASSLSAEVSAGEQYF; CDR3 DNA: TGTGCCAGCTCCCTGTCGGCCGAGGTCAGTGCGGGCGAGCAGTACTTC
D gene: TRBD2; CDR3 length: 18; V gene: TRBV2; J gene: TRBJ2-7; CDR3 protein: CASSERLAGFTNSYEQYF; CDR3 DNA: TGTGCCAGCAGTGAAAGACTAGCGGGATTTACGAACTCCTACGAGCAGTACTTC
D gene: NA; CDR3 length: 15; V gene: TRBV25-1; J gene: TRBJ2-2; CDR3 protein: CASSERGRNTGELFF; CDR3 DNA: TGTGCCAGCAGTGAACGTGGGAGGAACACCGGGGAGCTGTTTTTT
D gene: TRBD1; CDR3 length: 13; V gene: TRBV29-1; J gene: TRBJ2-3; CDR3 protein: CSSGQGGTDTQYF; CDR3 DNA: TGCAGCTCCGGACAGGGAGGAACAGATACGCAGTATTTT
D gene: TRBD2; CDR3 length: 15; V gene: TRBV5-1; J gene: TRBJ2-5; CDR3 protein: CATCLGGGTLETQYF; CDR3 DNA: TGCGCCACCTGCCTCGGGGGGGGCACCCTTGAGACCCAGTACTTC
D gene: TRBD2; CDR3 length: 15; V gene: TRBV19; J gene: TRBJ2-3; CDR3 protein: CASTDVAGTTDTQYF; CDR3 DNA: TGTGCCAGTACCGACGTAGCGGGAACCACAGATACGCAGTATTTT